This T cell receptor beta chain comes out of a study of blood T cell repertoires in COVID-19. Whole-study context: The United States, Italy and Spain supplied acute and convalescent COVID-19 samples.

This clone was picked up a small number of times. Original analysis: Counts of nucleated cells, estimated from reference gene primer amplification, were obtained. The method was immunoSEQ multiplex PCR; TCRdb's version includes in-frame clones alone and lacks a portion of them. V and J calls and clone size come straight from that table; D and trimming were deduced from the DNA. The sample consists of about 400,000 clones, 75% to 90% of them appearing once. It was during active infection that Seattle patients were enrolled and then longitudinally followed. The sequence was collected from an older woman with COVID-19, enrolled during active disease. The sequencing input was peripheral blood.

CDR3 protein: CASSLGVAGGYTF. CDR3 sequence (DNA): TGTGCCAGCAGCTTGGGGGTCGCGGGTGGCTACACCTTC. The chain couples TRBV5-6 to TRBJ1-2; D gene uncertain. The germline gives CDR1 SGHDT, CDR2 YYEEEE. The CDR3 is made up of 13 amino acids. V lost 0 bases, J lost 7 bases, and 10 bases lay in between.